The 2 T cell receptor beta chains presented below share a single source sample, sequenced in a study of blood T cells in healthy people across ages (dated by TCRdb to about 2015). The library was prepared using 5' RACE. This sample was sequenced with an Illumina HiSeq 2500. The second PCR ran for roughly 6 to 11 cycles and used a J-beta primer mix along with a sample-barcoded 5' primer. TCRdb reprocessing: public reads trimmed at Q25 with fastp, clones called with MiXCR, in-frame beta chains kept. Duplicate CDR3 protein sequences are folded into a single record with the most common DNA and genes. The sample data list 1.2 million to 1.5 million distinct CDR3 sequences, and approximately 59% of these were observed just once. 6.5% to 8.5% of the sample lies in the top ten. What was sequenced was blood. These receptors originate from a man aged 18 to 30 in good health.

This chain links TRBV4-1 with TRBJ2-6; D tentatively fits TRBD1 or TRBD2 (5 bases each). The germline CDR1 and CDR2 sequences are MGHRA and YSYEKL. Trimming took 4 bases from V and 0 from J, leaving 10 bases between them. The CDR3 is 16 residues long. CDR3 in DNA: TGCGCCAGCAGCCGGGACGGCGGCTCTGGGGCCAACGTCCTGACTTTC. Translating it yields CASSRDGGSGANVLTF.

This chain links TRBV5-1 with TRBJ2-1, with D possibly TRBD2 on 6 matching bases. The V gene's germline CDR1 is SGHRS and CDR2 YFSETQ. Trimming removed 5 bases at V and 3 bases at J, with 12 bases between. The CDR3 is 14 residues long. CDR3 sequence (DNA): TGCGCCAGCAGTAGCGGACCGGACTACAATGAGCAGTTCTTC. Translation: CASSSGPDYNEQFF.